The T cell receptor (beta chain) under discussion was sequenced for a study of T cells after yellow fever vaccination. A process of 5'RACE template switching, which added a universal primer site and UMIs, was used to make TCR cDNA. TCRdb re-called the 5' RACE reads through MiXCR, storing one row per CDR3 protein. The table shows 300,000 to 400,000 distinct CDR3 sequences, with 8% to 9.5% occurring only once. The study's findings and limits: Sorted repertoires could include abundant contaminating clonotypes from bulk cells. Post-booster repertoires contained most primary-vaccination clones again (96% CD4, about 90% CD8).

Of note for this clonotype: Its antigen is not identified.

This TCR derives from a man aged 18 to 35 who received the YFV17D yellow fever vaccine. The source material was PBMCs, sampled 35 to 50 days after the first yellow fever vaccination.

The CDR3 region has the DNA TGCAGTGCTCCCACGACAGGGAAGAAAGGCTACACCTTC. This sequence encodes CSAPTTGKKGYTF. The gene calls are TRBV20-1 and TRBJ1-2, with 7 bases matching TRBD1. There are 13 residues in the CDR3. From germline, CDR1 is DFQATT and CDR2 SNEGSKA (reference sequence). The V and J ends lost 5 bases and 8 bases, in that order; junction bases with no gene match: 11.